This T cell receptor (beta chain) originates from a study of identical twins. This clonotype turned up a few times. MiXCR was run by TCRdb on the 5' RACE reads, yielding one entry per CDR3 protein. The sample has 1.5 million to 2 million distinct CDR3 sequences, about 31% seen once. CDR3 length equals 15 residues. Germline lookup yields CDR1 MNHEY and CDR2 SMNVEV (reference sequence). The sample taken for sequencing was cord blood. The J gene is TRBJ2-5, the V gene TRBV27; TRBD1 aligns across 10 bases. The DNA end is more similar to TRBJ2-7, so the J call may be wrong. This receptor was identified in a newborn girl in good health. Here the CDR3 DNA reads TGTGCCAGCAGTCCGTTGGGACAGGGGCGGTACGAGCAGTACTTC. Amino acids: CASSPLGQGRYEQYF.